A single TCR beta chain is shown here with its context. The antigen is not known. The source of the sample is a study of CD8+ T cells in alopecia areata. TCR sequencing used cDNA made by reverse transcription of extracted RNA. Clones were sequenced by immunoSEQ multiplex PCR, and TCRdb holds only the in-frame ones, with some missing. The sample consists of 150,000 or so clones, roughly nine tenths of them appearing once. Points from the study as a whole: Lesional scalp displayed greater clonality than normal scalp, most notably in alopecia totalis/universalis. Scalp sequencing captures resident alphabeta T cells of normal skin too.

Treatment indicated: oral pan-JAK inhibitor, 5-10 mg twice daily. Sequences were derived from CD8+ T cells sorted from blood, sampled at week 4, from a patient treated with tofacitinib. The receptor was isolated from a human donor with alopecia areata.

The CDR3 loop is CASSPLAQGSYEQYF. Written as DNA, the CDR3 is TGTGCCAGCAGTCCACTCGCACAGGGCTCCTACGAGCAGTACTTC. This sequence joins TRBV27 and TRBJ2-7; the D gene is possibly TRBD1 (6 bases). The CDR3 contains 15 residues. CDR1 and CDR2 from the germline V gene are MNHEY and SMNVEV (reference sequence). With 5 bases removed from V and 0 bases from J, the gap between germline ends came to 14 bases.